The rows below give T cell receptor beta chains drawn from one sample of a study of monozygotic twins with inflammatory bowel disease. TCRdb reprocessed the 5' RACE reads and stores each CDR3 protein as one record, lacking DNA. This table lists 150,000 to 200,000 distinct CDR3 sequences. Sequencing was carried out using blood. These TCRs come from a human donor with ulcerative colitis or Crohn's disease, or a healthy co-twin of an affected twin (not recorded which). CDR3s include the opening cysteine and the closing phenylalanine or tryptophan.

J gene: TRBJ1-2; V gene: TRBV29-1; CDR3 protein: CSVAAPGPSNYGYTF
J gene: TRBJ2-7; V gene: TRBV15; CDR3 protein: CATSSRPSRVAVGEQYF
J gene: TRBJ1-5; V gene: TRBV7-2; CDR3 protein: CASSQGQGPQHF
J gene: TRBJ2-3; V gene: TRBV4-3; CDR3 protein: CASSQDGSTDTQYF
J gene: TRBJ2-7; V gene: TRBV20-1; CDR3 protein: CSARGDRGYEQYF
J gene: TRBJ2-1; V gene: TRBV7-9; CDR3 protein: CASSSPGTRAHEQFF
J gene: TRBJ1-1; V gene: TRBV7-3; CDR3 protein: CASSSAGGVTEAFF
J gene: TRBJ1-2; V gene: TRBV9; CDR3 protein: CASSPGTADRYGYTF
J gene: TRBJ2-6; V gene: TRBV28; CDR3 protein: CASTFSGGFRSGANVLTF
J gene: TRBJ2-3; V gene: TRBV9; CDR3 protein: CASSVRLAGDTQYF
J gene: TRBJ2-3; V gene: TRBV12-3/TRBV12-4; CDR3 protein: CASSPPGLAANTQYF
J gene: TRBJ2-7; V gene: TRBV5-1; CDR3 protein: CASSLDRSYEQYF
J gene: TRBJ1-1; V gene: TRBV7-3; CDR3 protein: CASSPGGPNTEAFF
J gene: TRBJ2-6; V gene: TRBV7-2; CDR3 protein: CASSPTTNSGANVLTF
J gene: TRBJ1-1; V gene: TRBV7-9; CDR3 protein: CASSLKGGGTEAFF
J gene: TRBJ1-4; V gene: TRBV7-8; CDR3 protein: CASSLWGGPPPDPDGEKLFF
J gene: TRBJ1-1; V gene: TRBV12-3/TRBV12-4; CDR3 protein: CASSSQGRPSTEAFF
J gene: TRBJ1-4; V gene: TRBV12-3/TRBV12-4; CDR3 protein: CASTLGLWPEKLFF
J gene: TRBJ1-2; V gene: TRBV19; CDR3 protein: CASRTENYGYTF
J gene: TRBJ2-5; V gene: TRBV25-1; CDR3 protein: CASSEYPDRVKETQYF
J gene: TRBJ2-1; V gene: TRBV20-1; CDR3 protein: CSAPQSGPESQFF
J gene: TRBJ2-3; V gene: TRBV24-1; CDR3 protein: CATSLQGSVGDTQYF
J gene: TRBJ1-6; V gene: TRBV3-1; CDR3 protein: CASSQAPTGLNNSPLHF
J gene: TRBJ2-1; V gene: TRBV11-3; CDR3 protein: CASSKTGTSGSFNEQFF
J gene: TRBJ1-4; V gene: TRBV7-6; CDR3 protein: CASSLPTGAGGEKLFF
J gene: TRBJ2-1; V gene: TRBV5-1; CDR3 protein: CASSLYRRTSQAYNEQFF
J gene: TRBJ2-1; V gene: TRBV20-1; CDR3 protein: CSASLGLAGEEQFF
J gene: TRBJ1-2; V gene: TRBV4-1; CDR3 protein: CASSQGTAPSYGYTF
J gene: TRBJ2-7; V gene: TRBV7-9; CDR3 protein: CASSTSRTGSNEQYF
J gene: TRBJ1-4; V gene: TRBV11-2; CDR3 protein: CASSLAAGAGEKPFF
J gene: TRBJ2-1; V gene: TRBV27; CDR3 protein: CASSLSGYLGNVQFF
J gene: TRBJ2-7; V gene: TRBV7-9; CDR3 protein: CASSFNSPGNEQYF
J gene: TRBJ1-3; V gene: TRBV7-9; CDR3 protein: CASSLEGSPGNTIYF
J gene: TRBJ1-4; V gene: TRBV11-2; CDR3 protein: CASSPSPGQGGEKLFF
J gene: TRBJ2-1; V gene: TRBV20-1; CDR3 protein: CSAEGRTSYNEQFF
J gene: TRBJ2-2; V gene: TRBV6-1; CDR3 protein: CASSRFLQGPTGELFF
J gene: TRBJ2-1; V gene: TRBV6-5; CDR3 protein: CASSYNSAPDSYNEQFF
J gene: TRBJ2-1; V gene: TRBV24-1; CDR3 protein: CATSKIGDEQFF
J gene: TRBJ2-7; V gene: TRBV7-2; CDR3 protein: CASSHSLAGDYEQYF
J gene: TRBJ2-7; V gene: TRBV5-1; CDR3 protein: CASSPRTGVVHEQYF
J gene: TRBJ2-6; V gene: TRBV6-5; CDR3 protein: CASSYSNRGSGANVLTF
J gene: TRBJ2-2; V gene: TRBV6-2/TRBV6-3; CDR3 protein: CASSLQVSSYAGELFF
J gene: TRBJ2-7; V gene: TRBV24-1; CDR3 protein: CATSDPGQGIGEQYF
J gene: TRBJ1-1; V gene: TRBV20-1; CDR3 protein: CSVEGILVPEAFF
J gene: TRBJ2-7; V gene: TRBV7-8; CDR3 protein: CASSLPGGGKGSYEQYF
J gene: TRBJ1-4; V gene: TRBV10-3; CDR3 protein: CAISPQFSGVLTNEKLFF
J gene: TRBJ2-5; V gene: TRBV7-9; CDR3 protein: CASSPGTSGRDQETQYF
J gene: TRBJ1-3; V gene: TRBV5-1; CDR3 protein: CASSLGAGPGNTIYF
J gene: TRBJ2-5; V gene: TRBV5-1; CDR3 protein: CASSPPGGGRARETQYF
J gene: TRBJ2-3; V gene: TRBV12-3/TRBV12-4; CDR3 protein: CASSYERGTDTQYF
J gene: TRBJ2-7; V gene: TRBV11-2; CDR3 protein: CASSLGGTGVDEQYF
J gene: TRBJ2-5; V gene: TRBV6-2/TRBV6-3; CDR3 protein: CASSTGLAGGRETQYF
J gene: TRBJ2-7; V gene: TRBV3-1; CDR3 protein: CASSQGDISEQYF
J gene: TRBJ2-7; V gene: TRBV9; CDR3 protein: CASSVSHNTEQYF
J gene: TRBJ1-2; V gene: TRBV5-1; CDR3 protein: CASSPRTGSTYGYTF
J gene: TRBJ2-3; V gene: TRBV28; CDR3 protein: CASIGTGGTVQYF
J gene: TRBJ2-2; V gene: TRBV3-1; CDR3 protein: CASSLERELFF
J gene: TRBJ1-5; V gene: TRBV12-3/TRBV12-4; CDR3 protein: CASRFLCHQPQHF
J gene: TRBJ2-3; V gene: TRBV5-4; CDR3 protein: CASSSARLASTDTQYF